The sequence of this TCR beta chain was determined in a study of identical twins. Via MiXCR, TCRdb re-called the 5' RACE reads, giving one row per CDR3 protein. The table shows approximately 500,000 distinct CDR3 sequences, with approximately 25% occurring only once. The CDR3 consists of 14 residues. V lost 2 bases and J lost 6, with 13 bases in between. In germline, CDR1 is SQVTM, CDR2 ANQGSEA. These data also featured in a second study, about T cells expressing NK-cell markers. That work contributes: The study sequenced eight donors, seven HCMV-seropositive and one seronegative. Dominant NKG2C+ clonotypes in five or six donors made up roughly 1.0-7.0% of CD8+ T cells. These clonotypes also led the CD3+CD56-NKG2C+ fraction in a handful of donors.

This receptor was taken from a woman aged 18 to 35 in good health. The chain uses TRBV29-1 and TRBJ2-2; no clear D. The sequenced material came from CD4+ T cells sorted from blood. CDR3 region: CSVELWAGAGELFF. The CDR3 DNA reads as TGCAGCGTTGAATTATGGGCAGGCGCCGGGGAGCTGTTTTTT.